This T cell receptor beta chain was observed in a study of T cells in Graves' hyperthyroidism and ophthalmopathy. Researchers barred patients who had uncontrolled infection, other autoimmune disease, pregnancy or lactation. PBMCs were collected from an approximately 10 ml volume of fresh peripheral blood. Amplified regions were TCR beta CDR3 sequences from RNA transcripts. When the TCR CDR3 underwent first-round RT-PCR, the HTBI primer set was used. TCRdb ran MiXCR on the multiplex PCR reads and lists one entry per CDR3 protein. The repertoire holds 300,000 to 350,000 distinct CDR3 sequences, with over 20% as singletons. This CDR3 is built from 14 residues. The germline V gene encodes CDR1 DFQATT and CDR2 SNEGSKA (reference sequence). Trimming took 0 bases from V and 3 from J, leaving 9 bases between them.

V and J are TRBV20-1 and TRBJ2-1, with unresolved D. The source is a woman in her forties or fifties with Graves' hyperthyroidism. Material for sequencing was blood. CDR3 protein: CSARDSALYNEQFF. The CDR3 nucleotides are TGCAGTGCTAGAGACAGCGCGCTCTACAATGAGCAGTTCTTC.